This TCR beta chain was captured by sequencing in a study of T-cell reconstitution after alpha-beta-depleted transplantation in children. This clonotype was seen many times. The CDR3 has 14 residues. Trimming took off 0 bases at V and 3 bases at J, with 8 bases between the two ends. Per the germline V gene, CDR1 is SGDLS and CDR2 is YYNGEE. TCRbeta library construction was performed incorporating unique molecular identifiers. TCRdb re-derived calls from the PCR reads in MiXCR, one entry per CDR3 protein. In the table there are 330,000 or so distinct CDR3 sequences, around a tenth of which are singletons.

The material was PBMCs, obtained before TCRalphabeta/CD19-depleted stem cell transplant. The J gene is TRBJ2-3, the V gene TRBV9; the D is unclear. This receptor was taken from a boy under three years old with acute myeloid leukemia, due to receive a stem cell transplant. The CDR3 region has the DNA TGTGCCAGCAGCGTAGCTACGGCTACAGATACGCAGTATTTT. Translating it yields CASSVATATDTQYF.